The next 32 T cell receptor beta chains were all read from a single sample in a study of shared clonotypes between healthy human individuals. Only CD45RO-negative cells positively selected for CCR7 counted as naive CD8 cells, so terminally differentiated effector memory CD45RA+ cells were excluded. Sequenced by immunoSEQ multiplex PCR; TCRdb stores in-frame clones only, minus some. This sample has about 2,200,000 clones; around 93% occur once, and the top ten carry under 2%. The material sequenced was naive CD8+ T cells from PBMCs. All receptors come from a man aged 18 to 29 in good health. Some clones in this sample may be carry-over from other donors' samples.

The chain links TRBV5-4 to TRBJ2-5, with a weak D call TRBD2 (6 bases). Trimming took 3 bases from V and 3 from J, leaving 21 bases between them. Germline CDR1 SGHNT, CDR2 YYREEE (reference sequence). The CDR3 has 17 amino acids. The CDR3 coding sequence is TGTGCCAGCAGCTCTAACACCTACCTAGCGAGAGAAGAGACCCAGTACTTC. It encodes CASSSNTYLAREETQYF.

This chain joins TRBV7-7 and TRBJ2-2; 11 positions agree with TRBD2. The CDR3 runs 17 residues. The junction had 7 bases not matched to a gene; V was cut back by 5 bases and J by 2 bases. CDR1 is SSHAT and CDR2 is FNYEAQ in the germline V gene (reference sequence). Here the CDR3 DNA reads TGTGCCAGCAGCCAGGTCGGGACTAGCGGAAACACCGGGGAGCTGTTTTTT. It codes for CASSQVGTSGNTGELFF. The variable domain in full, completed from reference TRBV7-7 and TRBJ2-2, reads GAGVSQSPRYKVTKRGQDVTLRCDPISSHATLYWYQQALGQGPEFLTYFNYEAQPDKSGLPSDRFSAERPEGSISTLTIQRTEQRDSAMYRCASSQVGTSGNTGELFFGEGSRLTVL.

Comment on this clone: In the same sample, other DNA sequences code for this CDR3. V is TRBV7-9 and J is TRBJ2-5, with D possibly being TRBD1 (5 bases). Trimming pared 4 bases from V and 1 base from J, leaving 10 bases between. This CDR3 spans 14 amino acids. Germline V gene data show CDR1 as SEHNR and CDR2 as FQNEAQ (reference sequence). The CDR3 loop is CASSSRTSQETQYF. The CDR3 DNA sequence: TGTGCCAGCAGCTCCCGGACATCCCAAGAGACCCAGTACTTC. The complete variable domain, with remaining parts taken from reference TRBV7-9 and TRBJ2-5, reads DTGVSQNPRHKITKRGQNVTFRCDPISEHNRLYWYRQTLGQGPEFLTYFQNEAQLEKSRLLSDRFSAERPKGSFSTLEIQRTEQGDSAMYLCASSSRTSQETQYFGPGTRLLVL.

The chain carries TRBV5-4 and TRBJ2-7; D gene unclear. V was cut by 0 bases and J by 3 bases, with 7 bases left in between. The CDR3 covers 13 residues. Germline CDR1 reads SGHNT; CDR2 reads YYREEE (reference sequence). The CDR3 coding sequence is TGTGCCAGCAGCTTGGAACGGAACTACGAGCAGTACTTC. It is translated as CASSLERNYEQYF.

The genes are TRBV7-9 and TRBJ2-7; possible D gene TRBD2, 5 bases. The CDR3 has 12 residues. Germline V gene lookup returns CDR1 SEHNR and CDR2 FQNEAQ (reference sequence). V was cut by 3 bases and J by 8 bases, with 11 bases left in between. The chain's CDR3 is CASSLRGQKQYF. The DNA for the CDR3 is TGTGCCAGCAGCTTGAGAGGGCAGAAGCAGTACTTC. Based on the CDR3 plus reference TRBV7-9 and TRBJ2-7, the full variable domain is DTGVSQNPRHKITKRGQNVTFRCDPISEHNRLYWYRQTLGQGPEFLTYFQNEAQLEKSRLLSDRFSAERPKGSFSTLEIQRTEQGDSAMYLCASSLRGQKQYFGPGTRLTVT.

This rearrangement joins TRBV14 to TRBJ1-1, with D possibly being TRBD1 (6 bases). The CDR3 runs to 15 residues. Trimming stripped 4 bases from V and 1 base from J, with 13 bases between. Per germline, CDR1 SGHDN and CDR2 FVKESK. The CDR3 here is CASSPLGGPNTEAFF. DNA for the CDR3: TGTGCCAGCAGCCCTCTGGGGGGCCCGAACACTGAAGCTTTCTTT.

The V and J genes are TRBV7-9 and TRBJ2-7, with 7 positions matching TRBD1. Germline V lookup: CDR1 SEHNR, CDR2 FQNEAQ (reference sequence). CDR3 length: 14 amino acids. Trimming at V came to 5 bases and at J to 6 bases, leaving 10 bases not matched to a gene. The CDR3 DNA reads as TGTGCCAGCAGCGGACGGACAGGCGAGCGCGAGCAGTACTTC. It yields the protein CASSGRTGEREQYF.

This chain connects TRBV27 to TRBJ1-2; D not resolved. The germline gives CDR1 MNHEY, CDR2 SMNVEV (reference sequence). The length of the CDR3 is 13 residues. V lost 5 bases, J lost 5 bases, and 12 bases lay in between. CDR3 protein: CASSKSVFYGYTF. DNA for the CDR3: TGTGCCAGCAGTAAAAGCGTTTTTTATGGCTACACCTTC.

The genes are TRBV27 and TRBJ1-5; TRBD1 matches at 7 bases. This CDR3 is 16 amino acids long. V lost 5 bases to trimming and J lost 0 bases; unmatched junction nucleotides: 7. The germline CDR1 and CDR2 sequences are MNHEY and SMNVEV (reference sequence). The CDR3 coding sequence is TGTGCCAGCAGTACCCTGACAGGGTTTAGCAATCAGCCCCAGCATTTT. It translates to CASSTLTGFSNQPQHF.

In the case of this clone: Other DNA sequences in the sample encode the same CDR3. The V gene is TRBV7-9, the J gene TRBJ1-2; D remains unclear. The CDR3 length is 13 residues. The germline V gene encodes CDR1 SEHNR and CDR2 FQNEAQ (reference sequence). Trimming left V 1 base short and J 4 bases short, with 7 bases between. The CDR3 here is CASSLDSGYGYTF. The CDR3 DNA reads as TGTGCCAGCAGCTTAGACAGCGGCTATGGCTACACCTTC.

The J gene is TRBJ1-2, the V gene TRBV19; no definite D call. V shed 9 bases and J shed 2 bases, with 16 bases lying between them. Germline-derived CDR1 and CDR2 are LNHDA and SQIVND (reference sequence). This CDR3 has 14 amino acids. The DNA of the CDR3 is TGTGCCAGCCTGCGGGGTGACGAGAACTATGGCTACACCTTC. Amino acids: CASLRGDENYGYTF. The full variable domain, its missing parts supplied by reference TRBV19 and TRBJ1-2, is DGGITQSPKYLFRKEGQNVTLSCEQNLNHDAMYWYRQDPGQGLRLIYYSQIVNDFQKGDIAEGYSVSREKKESFPLTVTSAQKNPTAFYLCASLRGDENYGYTFGSGTRLTVV.

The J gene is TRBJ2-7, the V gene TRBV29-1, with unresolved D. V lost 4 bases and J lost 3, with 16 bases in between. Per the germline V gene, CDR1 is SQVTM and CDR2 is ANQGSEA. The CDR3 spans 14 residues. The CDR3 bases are TGCAGCGTTGTAGTTCTGGGAAATGGCTACGAGCAGTACTTC. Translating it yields CSVVVLGNGYEQYF.

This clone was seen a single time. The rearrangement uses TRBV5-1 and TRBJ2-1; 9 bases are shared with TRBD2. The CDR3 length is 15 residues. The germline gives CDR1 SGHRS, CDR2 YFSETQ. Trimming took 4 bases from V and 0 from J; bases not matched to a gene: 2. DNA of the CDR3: TGCGCCAGCAGCGTAGCGGGAGACTCCTACAATGAGCAGTTCTTC. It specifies CASSVAGDSYNEQFF.

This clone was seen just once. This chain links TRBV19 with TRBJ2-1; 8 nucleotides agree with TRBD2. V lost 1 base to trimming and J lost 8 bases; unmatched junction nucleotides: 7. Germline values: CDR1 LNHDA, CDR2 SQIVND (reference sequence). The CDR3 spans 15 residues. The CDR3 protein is CASSIARAGAYEQFF. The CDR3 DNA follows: TGTGCCAGTAGTATAGCTCGAGCGGGAGCGTATGAGCAGTTCTTC. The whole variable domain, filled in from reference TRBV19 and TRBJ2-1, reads DGGITQSPKYLFRKEGQNVTLSCEQNLNHDAMYWYRQDPGQGLRLIYYSQIVNDFQKGDIAEGYSVSREKKESFPLTVTSAQKNPTAFYLCASSIARAGAYEQFFGPGTRLTVL.

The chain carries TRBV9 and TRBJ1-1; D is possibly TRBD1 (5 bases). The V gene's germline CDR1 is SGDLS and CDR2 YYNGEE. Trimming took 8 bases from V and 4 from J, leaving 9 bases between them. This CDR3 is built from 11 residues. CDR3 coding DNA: TGTGCCAGGAGTAGGGGCACTGAAGCTTTCTTT. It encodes CARSRGTEAFF. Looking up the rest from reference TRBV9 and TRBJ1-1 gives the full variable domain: DSGVTQTPKHLITATGQRVTLRCSPRSGDLSVYWYQQSLDQGLQFLIQYYNGEERAKGNILERFSAQQFPDLHSELNLSSLELGDSALYFCARSRGTEAFFGQGTRLTVV.

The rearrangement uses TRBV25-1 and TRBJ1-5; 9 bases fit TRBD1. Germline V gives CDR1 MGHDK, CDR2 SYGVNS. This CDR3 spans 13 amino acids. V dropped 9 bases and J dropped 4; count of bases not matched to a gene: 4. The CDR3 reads CASTGGRNQPQHF. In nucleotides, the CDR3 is TGTGCCAGTACAGGGGGCAGGAATCAGCCCCAGCATTTT.

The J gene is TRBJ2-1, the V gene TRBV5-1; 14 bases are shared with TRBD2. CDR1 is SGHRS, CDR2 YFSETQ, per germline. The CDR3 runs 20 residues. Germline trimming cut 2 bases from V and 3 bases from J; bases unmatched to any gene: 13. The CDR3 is CASSFFSGTSGRTGYNEQFF. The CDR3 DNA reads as TGCGCCAGCAGCTTCTTTTCCGGGACTAGCGGGAGAACTGGCTACAATGAGCAGTTCTTC.

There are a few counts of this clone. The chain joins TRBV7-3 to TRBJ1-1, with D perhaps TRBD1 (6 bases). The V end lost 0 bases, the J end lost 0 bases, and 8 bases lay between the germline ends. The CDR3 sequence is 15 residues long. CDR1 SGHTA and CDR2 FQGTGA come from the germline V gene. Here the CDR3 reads CASSLTGQLNTEAFF. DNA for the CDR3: TGTGCCAGCAGCTTAACCGGACAGCTGAACACTGAAGCTTTCTTT.

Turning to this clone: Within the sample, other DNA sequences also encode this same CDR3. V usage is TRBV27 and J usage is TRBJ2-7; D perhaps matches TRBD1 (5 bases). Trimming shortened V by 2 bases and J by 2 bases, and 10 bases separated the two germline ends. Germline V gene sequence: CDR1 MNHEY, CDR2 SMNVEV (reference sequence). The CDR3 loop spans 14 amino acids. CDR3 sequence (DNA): TGTGCCAGCAGTTTAAGGGGCAGCACCTACGAGCAGTACTTC. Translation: CASSLRGSTYEQYF.

The CDR3 nucleotides read TGTGCCAGCGGACCCGACAGAACCTCCTACAATGAGCAGTTCTTC. It encodes CASGPDRTSYNEQFF. The V gene is TRBV19, the J gene TRBJ2-1; D may be TRBD1 (5 bases). Germline V gives CDR1 LNHDA, CDR2 SQIVND (reference sequence). The CDR3 has 15 amino acids. V gave up 9 bases and J gave up 0 bases, with 15 bases separating them.

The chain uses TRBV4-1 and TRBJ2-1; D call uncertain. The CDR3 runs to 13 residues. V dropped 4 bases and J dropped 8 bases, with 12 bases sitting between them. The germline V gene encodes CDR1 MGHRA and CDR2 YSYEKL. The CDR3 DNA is TGCGCCAGCAGCCCCCGCGGTAGTTATGAGCAGTTCTTC. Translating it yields CASSPRGSYEQFF.

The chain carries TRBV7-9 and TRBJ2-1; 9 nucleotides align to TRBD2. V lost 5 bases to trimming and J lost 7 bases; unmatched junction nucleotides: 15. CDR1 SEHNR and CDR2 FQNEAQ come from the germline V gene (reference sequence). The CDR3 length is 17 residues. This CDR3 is CASSPYWGTSFVNEQFF. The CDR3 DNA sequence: TGTGCCAGCAGCCCATATTGGGGGACTAGCTTTGTTAATGAGCAGTTCTTC.

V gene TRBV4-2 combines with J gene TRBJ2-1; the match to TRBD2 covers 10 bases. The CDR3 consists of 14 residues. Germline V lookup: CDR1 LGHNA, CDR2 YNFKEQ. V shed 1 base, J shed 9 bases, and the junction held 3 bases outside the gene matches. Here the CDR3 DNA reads TGTGCCAGCAGCCAAGGGCTAGCGGGGGTTGAGCAGTTCTTC. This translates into CASSQGLAGVEQFF.

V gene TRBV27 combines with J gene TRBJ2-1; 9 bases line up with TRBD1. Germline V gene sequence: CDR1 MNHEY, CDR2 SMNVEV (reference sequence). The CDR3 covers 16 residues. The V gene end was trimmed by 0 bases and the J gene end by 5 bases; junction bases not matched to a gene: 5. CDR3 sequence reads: CASSLSWDRDHNEQFF. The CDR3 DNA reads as TGTGCCAGCAGTTTATCGTGGGACAGGGACCACAATGAGCAGTTCTTC.

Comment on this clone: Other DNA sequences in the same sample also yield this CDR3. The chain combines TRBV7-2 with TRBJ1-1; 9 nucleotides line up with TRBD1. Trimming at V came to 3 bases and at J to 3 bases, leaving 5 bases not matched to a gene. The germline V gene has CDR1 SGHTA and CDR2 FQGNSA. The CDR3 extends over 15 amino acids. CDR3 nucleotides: TGTGCCAGCAGCTTGAGCCGGACAGGGGACACTGAAGCTTTCTTT. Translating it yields CASSLSRTGDTEAFF.

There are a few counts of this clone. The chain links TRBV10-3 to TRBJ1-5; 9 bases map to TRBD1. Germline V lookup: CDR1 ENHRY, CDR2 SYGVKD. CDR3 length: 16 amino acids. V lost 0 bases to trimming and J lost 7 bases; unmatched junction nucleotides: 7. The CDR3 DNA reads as TGTGCCATCAGTGAGTCGATACAGGGGGCTCGACAGCCCCAGCATTTT. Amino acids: CAISESIQGARQPQHF.

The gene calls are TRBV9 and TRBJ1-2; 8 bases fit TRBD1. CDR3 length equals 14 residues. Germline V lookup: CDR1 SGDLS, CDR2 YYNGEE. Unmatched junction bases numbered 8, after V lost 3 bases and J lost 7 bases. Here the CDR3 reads CASSGGQGMAGYTF. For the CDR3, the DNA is TGTGCCAGCAGCGGTGGACAGGGAATGGCTGGCTACACCTTC.

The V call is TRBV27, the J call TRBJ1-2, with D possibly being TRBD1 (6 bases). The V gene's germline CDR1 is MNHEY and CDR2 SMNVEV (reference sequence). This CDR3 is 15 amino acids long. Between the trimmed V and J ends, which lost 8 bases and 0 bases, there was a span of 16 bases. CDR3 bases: TGTGCCAGCGCCTCCCGGACAGATACTAACTATGGCTACACCTTC. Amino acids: CASASRTDTNYGYTF.

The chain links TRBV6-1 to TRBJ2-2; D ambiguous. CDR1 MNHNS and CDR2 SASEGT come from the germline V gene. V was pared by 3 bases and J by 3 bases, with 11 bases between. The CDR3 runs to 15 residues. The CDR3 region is CASSDGTPHTGELFF. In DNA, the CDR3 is TGTGCCAGCAGTGATGGTACACCCCACACCGGGGAGCTGTTTTTT.

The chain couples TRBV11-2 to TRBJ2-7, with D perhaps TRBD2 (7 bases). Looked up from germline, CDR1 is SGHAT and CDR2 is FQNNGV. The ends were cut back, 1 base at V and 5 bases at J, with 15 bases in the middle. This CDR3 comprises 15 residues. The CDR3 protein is CASSLGAGAIHEQYF. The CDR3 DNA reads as TGTGCCAGCAGCTTAGGGGCGGGGGCGATCCACGAGCAGTACTTC.

CDR3 nucleotide sequence: TGTGCCAGCAGTTTTGGGGGAGCGGGTGATACGCAGTATTTT. Its translation: CASSFGGAGDTQYF. This chain uses TRBV27 with TRBJ2-3, with D possibly being TRBD2 (6 bases). Germline lookup yields CDR1 MNHEY and CDR2 SMNVEV (reference sequence). The V end was cut by 3 bases, the J end by 6 bases, with 13 bases between. The CDR3 is made up of 14 amino acids.

CDR3 residues: CASSQERGLRNEQYF. In DNA, the CDR3 is TGCGCCAGCAGCCAAGAAAGGGGCCTGAGGAACGAGCAGTACTTC. The chain carries TRBV4-1 and TRBJ2-7, with a tentative D call TRBD1 (5 bases). The germline V gene encodes CDR1 MGHRA and CDR2 YSYEKL. The CDR3 is 15 amino acids. Trimming took off 0 bases at V and 5 bases at J, with 14 bases between the two ends.